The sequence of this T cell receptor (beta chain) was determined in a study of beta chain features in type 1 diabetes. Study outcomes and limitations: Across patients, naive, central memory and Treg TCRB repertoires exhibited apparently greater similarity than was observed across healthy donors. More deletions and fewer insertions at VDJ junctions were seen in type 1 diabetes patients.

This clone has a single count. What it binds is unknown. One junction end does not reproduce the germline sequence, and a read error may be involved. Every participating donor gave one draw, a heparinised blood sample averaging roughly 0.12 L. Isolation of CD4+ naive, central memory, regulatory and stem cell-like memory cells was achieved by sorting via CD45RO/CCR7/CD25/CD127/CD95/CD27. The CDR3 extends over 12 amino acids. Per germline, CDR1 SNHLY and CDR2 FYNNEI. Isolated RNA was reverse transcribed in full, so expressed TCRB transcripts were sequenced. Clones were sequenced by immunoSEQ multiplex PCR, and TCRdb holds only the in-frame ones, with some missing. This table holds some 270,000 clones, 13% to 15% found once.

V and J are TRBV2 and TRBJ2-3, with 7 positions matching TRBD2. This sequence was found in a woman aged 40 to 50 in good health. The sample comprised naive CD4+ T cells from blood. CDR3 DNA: TGTGCCAGCAGTGAATCAACTAGGACTAGTGACTTT. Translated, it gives CASSESTRTSDF.